The TCR beta chain described here comes from a study of T cell responses to AZD1222 COVID-19 vaccine. This CDR3 has 13 amino acids. V lost 6 bases and J lost 9; bases outside the gene matches: 8. Looked up from germline, CDR1 is SGHNT and CDR2 is YYREEE (reference sequence). Using immunoSEQ multiplex PCR, the repertoire was profiled, and TCRdb retains in-frame clones only, with some absent. The sample carries roughly 96,000 clones, 85% to 90% recorded once. As to this clone: The antigen is undetermined.

Study conclusions and caveats: Epitopes outside B.1.351 and B.1.1.7 mutated regions reportedly drew nearly half of spike TCRs. Spike-specific TCRs gained breadth and depth after people received two AZD1222 doses. Dominant CD4 TCR responses targeted spike regions 160-218 and 743-854.

This clonotype was sampled from an adult in good health. The sample in question was peripheral blood, obtained on day 0 of AZD1222 vaccination. The chain couples TRBV5-4 to TRBJ2-3; 9 positions match TRBD1. The CDR3 bases are TGTGCCAGCAACCCCCGGGACAGGGTCACGCAGTATTTT. This translates into CASNPRDRVTQYF.